This T cell receptor (beta chain) was obtained from a study of vaccination effects on CD4 cells after COVID-19. Following culture for approximately ten days, CD4+ T cells were isolated. Two doses of BNT162b2 or mRNA-1273 vaccine were administered to participants. Details on this clone: Antigen unknown.

The data were produced by immunoSEQ multiplex PCR, yet TCRdb's version contains in-frame clones alone and is incomplete. The sample carries about 66,000 clones, less than 80% recorded once. The starting material was CD4+ T cells from PBMCs cultured without peptide, obtained after COVID-19 vaccination. The origin of this receptor is a human donor who received a COVID-19 vaccine.

In nucleotides, the CDR3 is TGTGCCAGCAGCTCCGCCCGGGTGACAGATACGCAGTATTTT. It encodes CASSSARVTDTQYF. The chain uses TRBV7-9 and TRBJ2-3; D remains unclear. Trimming left V 4 bases short and J 3 bases short, with 11 bases between. The CDR3 contains 14 residues. Per germline, CDR1 SEHNR and CDR2 FQNEAQ (reference sequence).